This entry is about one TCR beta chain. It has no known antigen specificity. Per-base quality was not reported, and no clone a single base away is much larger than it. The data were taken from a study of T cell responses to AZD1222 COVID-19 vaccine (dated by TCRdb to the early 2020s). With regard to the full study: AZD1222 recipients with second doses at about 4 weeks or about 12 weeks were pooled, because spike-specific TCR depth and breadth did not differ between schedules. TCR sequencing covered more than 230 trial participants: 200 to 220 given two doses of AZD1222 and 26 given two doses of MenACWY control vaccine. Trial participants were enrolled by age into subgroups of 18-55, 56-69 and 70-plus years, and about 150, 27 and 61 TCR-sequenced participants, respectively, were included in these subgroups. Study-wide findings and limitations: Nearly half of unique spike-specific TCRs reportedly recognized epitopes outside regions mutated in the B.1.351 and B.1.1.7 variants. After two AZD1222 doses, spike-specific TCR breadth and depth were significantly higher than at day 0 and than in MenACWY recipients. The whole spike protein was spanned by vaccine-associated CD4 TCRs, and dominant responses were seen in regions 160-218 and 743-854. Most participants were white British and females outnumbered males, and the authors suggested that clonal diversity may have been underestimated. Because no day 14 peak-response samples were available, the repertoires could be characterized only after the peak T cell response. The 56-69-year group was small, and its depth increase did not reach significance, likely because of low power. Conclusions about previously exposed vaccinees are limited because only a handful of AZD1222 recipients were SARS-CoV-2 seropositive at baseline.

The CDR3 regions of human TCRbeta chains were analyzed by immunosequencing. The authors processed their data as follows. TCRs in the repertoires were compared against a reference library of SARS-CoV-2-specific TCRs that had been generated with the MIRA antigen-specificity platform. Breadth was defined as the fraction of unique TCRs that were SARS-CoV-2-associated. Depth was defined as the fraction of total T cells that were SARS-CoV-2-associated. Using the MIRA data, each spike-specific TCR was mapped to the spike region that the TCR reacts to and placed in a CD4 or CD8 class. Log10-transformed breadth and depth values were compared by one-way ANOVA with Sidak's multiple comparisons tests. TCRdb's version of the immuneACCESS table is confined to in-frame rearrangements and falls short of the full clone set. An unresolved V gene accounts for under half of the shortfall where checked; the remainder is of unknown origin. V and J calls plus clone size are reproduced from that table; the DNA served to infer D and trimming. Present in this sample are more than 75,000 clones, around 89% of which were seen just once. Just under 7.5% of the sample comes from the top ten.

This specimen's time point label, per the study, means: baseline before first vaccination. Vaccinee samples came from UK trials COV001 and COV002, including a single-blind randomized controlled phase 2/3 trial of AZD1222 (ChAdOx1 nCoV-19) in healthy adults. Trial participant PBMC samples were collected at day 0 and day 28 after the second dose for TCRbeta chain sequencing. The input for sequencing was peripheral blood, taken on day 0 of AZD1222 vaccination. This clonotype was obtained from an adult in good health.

The DNA sequence is as follows: TGTGCCAGCTCACCCAGGGACAGGGGAGATCAGCCCCAGCATTTT. Its coded protein is CASSPRDRGDQPQHF. The V gene is TRBV18 and the J gene is TRBJ1-5, with 10 central nucleotides matching TRBD1. From V the trimming removes 3 bases and from J it removes 5 bases, while the gene matches leave 4 bases of the junction unaccounted for. The germline V gene yields KGHSH for CDR1 and LQKENI for CDR2. Its CDR3 holds 15 amino acids, cysteine through phenylalanine. Just CDR3 DNA is preserved here, 45 bases in frame from base 1.